This record concerns one T cell receptor (beta chain) sequence. This record belongs to a study of CD8 T cells in ankylosing spondylitis. With 4 bases removed from V and 9 bases from J, the gap between germline ends came to 7 bases. Germline lookup yields CDR1 SGHNT and CDR2 YENEEA. The CDR3 is 12 amino acids. In making TCR beta libraries, quantitative 5'-RACE with molecular barcodes was used. TCRdb called the 5' RACE reads again in MiXCR, with one record for every CDR3 protein. The sample holds 110,000 to 150,000 distinct CDR3 sequences, about 8% seen once. The chain employs TRBV11-3 and TRBJ1-6; no clear D. Sequenced: synovial fluid, either unsorted or a sorted T cell fraction (not recorded which). The sequence was obtained from a male donor with ankylosing spondylitis. The CDR3 DNA follows: TGTGCCAGCAGCTCAAATATTTCACCCCTCCACTTT. Amino acids: CASSSNISPLHF.